This T cell receptor (beta chain) came from a study of blood T cells in healthy people across ages. Study conclusions and caveats: Both naive CD4+ cell counts and diversity were greater in long-lived donors than in aged donors. Researchers judged that diversity estimates from one million T cells fell short of true values.

Together with a sample-barcoded 5' primer, a J-beta primer mix was included in a second PCR lasting about 6 to 11 cycles. Via MiXCR, TCRdb re-called the 5' RACE reads, giving one row per CDR3 protein. The repertoire holds approximately 780,000 distinct CDR3 sequences, with roughly 25% as singletons. The length of the CDR3 is 16 residues. CDR1 SGHVS and CDR2 FNYEAQ come from the germline V gene. The J segment lost 5 bases and the V segment lost 5 bases, leaving 10 bases of the junction unmatched. On this clonotype itself: Its antigen is not identified.

These same records also appear under a second study, on T cells of mothers and their children. That report adds: Three healthy Caucasian mothers and their six children were the donors.

The chain recombines TRBV7-6 with TRBJ2-2, with 8 bases fitting TRBD1. Sequencing was carried out using blood. This TCR was sampled from a boy aged 5 to 17 in good health. The CDR3 DNA reads TGTGCCAGCAGCAATCAACGGACAGGGTGGACCGGGGAGCTGTTTTTT. This sequence encodes CASSNQRTGWTGELFF.